This section outlines one TCR beta chain sequence together with its context. What it recognizes is unknown. This entry is derived from a study of memory CD4+ T cells and cytomegalovirus serostatus. Study-wide results and caveats: The CMV-associated TCR signature appears largely within the CD4+ memory repertoire. CD4+ memory repertoires contained about two fifths of the roughly 150 reported CMV TCRbeta sequences.

The CDR3 is made up of 14 amino acids. Germline CDR1 and CDR2: SNHLY and FYNNEI. The V and J ends lost 6 bases and 6 bases respectively, with 18 bases between them. Produced via immunoSEQ multiplex PCR; TCRdb's table is partial and in-frame only. The data contain about 50,000 clones, 82% of them seen just once; the ten biggest clones take up 0.55% to 0.7%. The sort gate was single viable CD3+CD4+CD8-CD45RO+ cells for memory CD4+ T cells. The sequencing sample was made of memory CD4+ T cells from blood. The clonotype originates from an adult in good health and CMV-seronegative. The chain recombines TRBV2 with TRBJ2-7; D uncertain. CDR3 loop: CASRDFRPWTEQYF. CDR3 nucleotide sequence: TGTGCCAGCAGAGATTTTCGCCCTTGGACCGAGCAGTACTTC.